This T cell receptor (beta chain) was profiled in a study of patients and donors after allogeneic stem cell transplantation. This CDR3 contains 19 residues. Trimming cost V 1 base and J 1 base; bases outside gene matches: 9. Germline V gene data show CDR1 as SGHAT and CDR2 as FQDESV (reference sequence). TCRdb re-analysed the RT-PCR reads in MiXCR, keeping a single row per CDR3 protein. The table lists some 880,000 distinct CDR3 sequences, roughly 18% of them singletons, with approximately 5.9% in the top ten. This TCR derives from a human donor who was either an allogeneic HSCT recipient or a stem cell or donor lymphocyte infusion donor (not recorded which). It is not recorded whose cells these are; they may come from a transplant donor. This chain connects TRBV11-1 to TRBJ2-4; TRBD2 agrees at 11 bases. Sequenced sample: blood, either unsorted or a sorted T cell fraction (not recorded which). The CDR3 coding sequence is TGTGCCAGCAGCTTAGGCGCCTTAGCGGGAGGGGAGGCCAAAAACATTCAGTACTTC. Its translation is CASSLGALAGGEAKNIQYF.